This TCR beta chain is from a study of cytotoxic CD8 clonotypes in ibrutinib-treated CLL. Study-level information: Once treatment had gone on for a median of 12 months, range 6 to 36, response samples were drawn. Study-wide findings and caveats: Researchers report that baseline clonality outpaced age-matched healthy donors and tracked circulating CD8+ T-cell counts. Under therapy, public clonotypes either contracted or stayed stable, and they were uncommon.

This clone is a singleton in its sample. The antigen is undetermined. Germline CDR1 is SQVTM and CDR2 is ANQGSEA. V was clipped by 8 bases and J by 1 base; unmatched bases: 7. The CDR3 contains 14 residues. Profiling relied on immunoSEQ multiplex PCR, and the TCRdb table lists in-frame clones only, not all of them. The repertoire consists of over 110,000 clones, with 80% to 95% occurring once and the leading ten covering roughly 10%. The chain uses TRBV29-1 and TRBJ2-5; TRBD1 matches 10 bases. The sequenced sample was PBMCs, obtained after 12 months of ibrutinib treatment. The TCR was taken from a human donor with chronic lymphocytic leukemia. The CDR3 nucleotides are TGCAGCATTTACCGGGACAGGGGCCAAGAGACCCAGTACTTC. It yields the protein CSIYRDRGQETQYF.